A selection of T cell receptor beta chains follows, all from one sample in a study of regulatory T cells in long-lasting Graves disease. Each CDR3 protein gets one entry after TCRdb re-called the multiplex PCR reads with MiXCR. The table lists 450,000 to 650,000 distinct CDR3 sequences, about 16% of them singletons. The same data also contributed to another study, on T cells in Graves' hyperthyroidism and ophthalmopathy.

Sequenced material: peripheral blood mononuclear cells (PBMCs), taken at new diagnosis, from a patient treated with antithyroid drugs. Receptors originate from a woman aged 35-65 years with Graves disease. Both conserved end residues are part of each CDR3. The D gene is left open where the match is weak. Clone size is not always given. Where it is, it says once, few, many or a class for expanded clones.

clone_size: many
v_call: TRBV5-1
j_call: TRBJ1-1
d_call: -
cdr3_aa: CASSLVFMNTEAFF
cdr3_nt: TGCGCCAGCAGCTTGGTTTTCATGAACACTGAAGCTTTCTTT

clone_size: -
v_call: TRBV4-1
j_call: TRBJ2-1
d_call: TRBD1
cdr3_aa: CASSVQGDPKQFF
cdr3_nt: TGCGCCAGCAGCGTCCAGGGGGATCCTAAGCAGTTCTTC

clone_size: many
v_call: TRBV6-1
j_call: TRBJ1-2
d_call: TRBD1
cdr3_aa: CASREPGGLDLGYTF
cdr3_nt: TGTGCCAGCAGGGAACCAGGGGGCTTAGATCTTGGCTACACCTTC

clone_size: many
v_call: TRBV24-1
j_call: TRBJ2-1
d_call: TRBD1
cdr3_aa: CATSDTGGEVSNEQFF
cdr3_nt: TGTGCCACCAGTGACACAGGGGGAGAAGTGAGCAATGAGCAGTTCTTC

clone_size: few
v_call: TRBV20-1
j_call: TRBJ2-7
d_call: -
cdr3_aa: CSASSRLSYEQYF
cdr3_nt: TGCAGTGCTAGCTCCAGACTCTCCTACGAGCAGTACTTC

clone_size: many
v_call: TRBV20-1
j_call: TRBJ1-1
d_call: TRBD1
cdr3_aa: CSASRGDTEAFF
cdr3_nt: TGCAGTGCTAGCAGGGGGGACACTGAAGCTTTCTTT

clone_size: many
v_call: TRBV13
j_call: TRBJ2-1
d_call: -
cdr3_aa: CASSLGSTPYNEQFF
cdr3_nt: TGTGCCAGCAGCCTTGGGTCGACTCCTTACAATGAGCAGTTCTTC

clone_size: -
v_call: TRBV25-1
j_call: TRBJ2-7
d_call: -
cdr3_aa: CASSDSASHPWGEQYF
cdr3_nt: TGTGCCAGCAGTGATTCCGCTAGCCACCCGTGGGGGGAGCAGTACTTC

clone_size: many
v_call: TRBV3-1
j_call: TRBJ1-2
d_call: -
cdr3_aa: CHGQGTIYGYTF
cdr3_nt: TGTCACGGCCAGGGAACTATCTATGGCTACACCTTC

clone_size: many
v_call: TRBV28
j_call: TRBJ2-2
d_call: TRBD1
cdr3_aa: CASRQGGSGELFF
cdr3_nt: TGTGCCAGCAGGCAAGGGGGCTCCGGGGAGCTGTTTTTT

clone_size: many
v_call: TRBV6-1
j_call: TRBJ2-7
d_call: TRBD1
cdr3_aa: CASQGQGANEQYF
cdr3_nt: TGTGCCAGCCAGGGACAGGGGGCAAACGAGCAGTACTTC

clone_size: -
v_call: TRBV6-4
j_call: TRBJ2-5
d_call: -
cdr3_aa: CASSDSPDLTTVVFNQETQYF
cdr3_nt: TGTGCCAGCAGTGACTCCCCCGACCTAACGACAGTGGTCTTCAACCAAGAGACCCAGTACTTC

clone_size: few
v_call: TRBV2
j_call: TRBJ1-6
d_call: TRBD1
cdr3_aa: CASSVMGQSNSPLHF
cdr3_nt: TGTGCCAGCAGTGTTATGGGACAGAGTAATTCACCCCTCCACTTT

clone_size: -
v_call: TRBV19
j_call: TRBJ2-6
d_call: TRBD2
cdr3_aa: CASSIGEGSANLGANVLTF
cdr3_nt: TGTGCCAGTAGTATCGGGGAGGGATCCGCGAATCTGGGGGCCAACGTCCTGACTTTC